These 19 T cell receptor beta chains were sequenced from one sample in a study of T cell responses to AZD1222 COVID-19 vaccine. Generated by immunoSEQ multiplex PCR, the TCRdb table keeps only in-frame clones and is missing some. The sample has about 200,000 clones, around 94% seen once. The sample was peripheral blood, taken 28 days after the second dose of the MenACWY control vaccine. The receptors stem from an adult who received the MenACWY meningococcal vaccine as a control.

This sequence joins TRBV30 and TRBJ2-2; 10 nucleotides align to TRBD2. The CDR3 has 14 amino acids. In germline, CDR1 is GTSNPN, CDR2 SVGIG (reference sequence). After removal of 4 bases from V and 6 bases from J, the junction contained 5 bases not matched to a gene. CDR3 DNA sequence: TGTGCCTGGAATCGTCTAGCGGGAGCCGGGGAGCTGTTTTTT. This sequence encodes CAWNRLAGAGELFF.

The rearrangement links TRBV3-1 (or the pseudogene TRBV3-2) to TRBJ1-2; 9 nucleotides match TRBD1. Per germline, CDR1 LGHDT and CDR2 YNNKEL (reference sequence). This CDR3 is built from 14 residues. The J segment lost 7 bases and the V segment lost 4 bases, leaving 7 bases of the junction unmatched. CDR3 DNA: TGTGCCAGCAGCCGCAAGGGGACAGGGAGTGGCTACACCTTC. Its translation: CASSRKGTGSGYTF.

This chain links TRBV5-1 with TRBJ2-7; 10 positions match TRBD1. The CDR3 has 15 residues. Losses at the gene ends were 4 bases for V and 2 bases for J; bases not matched to a gene: 6. Germline lookup yields CDR1 SGHRS and CDR2 YFSETQ. CDR3 nucleotide sequence: TGCGCCAGCAGCGGCGGGACAGGGGAAGCCTACGAGCAGTACTTC. Translated, it gives CASSGGTGEAYEQYF.

The rearrangement joins TRBV6-5 to TRBJ2-5; D possibly uses TRBD1 or TRBD2 (6 bases each). The germline CDR1 and CDR2 sequences are MNHEY and SVGAGI. V lost 9 bases to trimming and J lost 5 bases, with 13 bases between them. This CDR3 comprises 12 residues. The CDR3 DNA is TGTGCCAGTCGTGGGGGGCACGAGACCCAGTACTTC. Amino acid sequence: CASRGGHETQYF.

This clone appeared a single time. The chain combines TRBV30 with TRBJ1-4; possibly TRBD1 for D (6 bases). From germline, CDR1 is GTSNPN and CDR2 SVGIG (reference sequence). With 4 bases removed from V and 7 bases from J, the gap between germline ends came to 13 bases. The CDR3 extends over 13 amino acids. CDR3 protein: CAWTGRGSEKLFF. The CDR3 DNA sequence: TGTGCCTGGACGGGCAGGGGTAGTGAAAAACTGTTTTTT. The variable domain in full, completed from reference TRBV30 and TRBJ1-4, reads SQTIHQWPATLVQPVGSPLSLECTVEGTSNPNLYWYRQAAGRGLQLLFYSVGIGQISSEVPQNLSASRPQDRQFILSSKKLLLSDSGFYLCAWTGRGSEKLFFGSGTQLSVL.

CDR3 amino acids: CASSLAVGVSFDEQFF. The CDR3 DNA follows: TGCGCCAGCAGCTTGGCCGTAGGGGTTAGCTTCGATGAGCAGTTCTTC. J is TRBJ2-1 and V is TRBV5-1; D possibly corresponds to TRBD1 (5 bases). Trimming cost V 0 bases and J 8 bases, with 18 bases left between them. Germline V gene data show CDR1 as SGHRS and CDR2 as YFSETQ. This CDR3 is 16 amino acids long. Looking up the rest from reference TRBV5-1 and TRBJ2-1 gives the full variable domain: KAGVTQTPRYLIKTRGQQVTLSCSPISGHRSVSWYQQTPGQGLQFLFEYFSETQRNKGNFPGRFSGRQFSNSRSEMNVSTLELGDSALYLCASSLAVGVSFDEQFFGPGTRLTVL.

This sequence joins TRBV7-9 and TRBJ2-3, with 7 bases fitting TRBD2. The germline V gene has CDR1 SEHNR and CDR2 FQNEAQ (reference sequence). The CDR3 sequence is 14 residues long. J gave up 9 bases and V 3 bases, and 9 bases lay outside the gene matches. The CDR3 nucleotides read TGTGCCAGCAGCTTTGGACTAGGGGCCCAGACGCAGTATTTT. Translation gives CASSFGLGAQTQYF.

This chain uses TRBV2 with TRBJ1-5; 7 bases are shared with TRBD1. CDR3 length: 16 amino acids. Trimming took 3 bases from V and 2 from J; bases not matched to a gene: 7. Per germline, CDR1 SNHLY and CDR2 FYNNEI. In nucleotides, the CDR3 is TGTGCCAGCAGTGAGACTAGGGGGCTCGGCAATCAGCCCCAGCATTTT. The encoded protein is CASSETRGLGNQPQHF.

The chain links TRBV5-6 to TRBJ2-7; D not resolved. Germline lookup yields CDR1 SGHDT and CDR2 YYEEEE. Trimming removed 2 bases from V and 3 bases from J, with 15 bases in between. CDR3 length: 15 amino acids. The CDR3 DNA follows: TGTGCCAGCAGCTTTGGAGATGGCAGATTCTACGAGCAGTACTTC. It yields the protein CASSFGDGRFYEQYF.

This sequence joins TRBV28 and TRBJ1-4; TRBD1 agrees at 7 bases. Trimming took 5 bases from V and 1 from J; bases not matched to a gene: 1. The CDR3 extends over 14 amino acids. CDR1 is MDHEN and CDR2 is SYDVKM in the germline V gene. This CDR3 reads CASSDRETNEKLFF. The CDR3 DNA follows: TGTGCCAGCAGTGACAGGGAAACTAATGAAAAACTGTTTTTT. The entire variable domain, with the rest obtained from reference TRBV28 and TRBJ1-4, is as follows: DVKVTQSSRYLVKRTGEKVFLECVQDMDHENMFWYRQDPGLGLRLIYFSYDVKMKEKGDIPEGYSVSREKKERFSLILESASTNQTSMYLCASSDRETNEKLFFGSGTQLSVL.

CDR3 sequence reads: CASSLVTGGNYGYTF. CDR3 DNA sequence: TGTGCCAGCAGCTTAGTCACAGGGGGCAACTATGGCTACACCTTC. The rearrangement joins TRBV11-2 to TRBJ1-2; TRBD1 matches 9 bases. There are 15 residues in the CDR3. V gave up 1 base and J gave up 2 bases; unmatched junction bases: 2. CDR1 and CDR2 from the germline V gene are SGHAT and FQNNGV.

The rearrangement joins TRBV5-1 to TRBJ1-3; 9 bases fit TRBD1. CDR1 and CDR2 (germline): SGHRS, YFSETQ. V lost 6 bases to trimming and J lost 2 bases; unmatched junction nucleotides: 12. There are 17 residues in the CDR3. The CDR3 bases are TGCGCCAGCACGACACTCGGACAGGGGATCCCTGGAAACACCATATATTTT. The encoded protein is CASTTLGQGIPGNTIYF.

The gene calls are TRBV9 and TRBJ2-6, with D possibly TRBD1 on 5 matching bases. The CDR3 runs 16 residues. The germline CDR1 and CDR2 sequences are SGDLS and YYNGEE. The V gene lost 3 bases and the J gene lost 0 bases, with 10 bases spanning the gap. The CDR3: CASSGTGISGANVLTF. The CDR3, as DNA: TGTGCCAGCAGCGGAACAGGAATCTCTGGGGCCAACGTCCTGACTTTC. Variable domain in full (rest from reference TRBV9 and TRBJ2-6): DSGVTQTPKHLITATGQRVTLRCSPRSGDLSVYWYQQSLDQGLQFLIQYYNGEERAKGNILERFSAQQFPDLHSELNLSSLELGDSALYFCASSGTGISGANVLTFGAGSRLTVL.

This chain connects TRBV24-1 to TRBJ2-7; D is perhaps TRBD1 or TRBD2 (5 bases each). CDR1 and CDR2 from the germline V gene are KGHDR and SFDVKD. V lost 4 bases and J 6 bases, leaving 12 bases between the germline ends. The CDR3 runs 13 residues. CDR3 nucleotides: TGTGCCACCAGTGAGGCCGGGACCCGCGAGCAGTACTTC. Residues: CATSEAGTREQYF.

This chain joins TRBV10-3 and TRBJ2-7, with TRBD1 matching 8 bases. With 6 bases clipped from V and 2 bases from J, the junction kept 6 bases outside the gene matches. CDR3 size: 14 residues. Looked up from germline, CDR1 is ENHRY and CDR2 is SYGVKD. The CDR3 spells CAIRAEDRAYEQYF. CDR3 sequence (DNA): TGTGCCATCAGGGCCGAGGACAGGGCCTACGAGCAGTACTTC.

CDR3 in amino acids: CSVGTVSDEQFF. CDR3 DNA: TGCAGCGTTGGGACCGTAAGCGATGAGCAGTTCTTC. J is TRBJ2-1 and V is TRBV29-1, with no clear D. The V gene lost 4 bases and the J gene lost 8 bases, with 12 bases spanning the gap. Germline V gene sequence: CDR1 SQVTM, CDR2 ANQGSEA. The CDR3 is made up of 12 amino acids.

A single count supports this clone. The genes are TRBV3-1 (or the pseudogene TRBV3-2) and TRBJ2-1; 11 bases are shared with TRBD2. This CDR3 comprises 20 residues. Trimming cost V 1 base and J 2 bases; bases outside gene matches: 13. Germline V CDR1 and CDR2: LGHDT, YNNKEL (reference sequence). CDR3 sequence (DNA): TGTGCCAGCAGCCAAGTGCGACTAGCGGGAACCCAAACCACCTACAATGAGCAGTTCTTC. Protein: CASSQVRLAGTQTTYNEQFF.

The sample holds one count of this clone. The V and J genes are TRBV18 and TRBJ1-5; D is unresolved. Germline values: CDR1 KGHSH, CDR2 LQKENI. This CDR3 contains 13 residues. V was trimmed by 3 bases and J by 3 bases, leaving 6 bases between them. The CDR3 spells CASSPGHNQPQHF. CDR3 bases: TGTGCCAGCTCACCTGGCCACAATCAGCCCCAGCATTTT.

The rearrangement links TRBV5-1 to TRBJ2-5; D is possibly TRBD2 (6 bases). This CDR3 contains 15 residues. Looked up from germline, CDR1 is SGHRS and CDR2 is YFSETQ. The V and J ends lost 4 bases and 4 bases respectively, with 17 bases between them. For the CDR3, the DNA is TGCGCCAGCAGCCAGGAGGGGCCCCACCGAGAGACCCAGTACTTC. Translated: CASSQEGPHRETQYF.